The entry below gives a single T cell receptor beta chain sequence along with its context. The antigen remains unidentified. The sample comes from a study of shared clonotypes between healthy human individuals. The wider study: A donor's plate count was three for CD4 naive and three for CD4 memory; CD8 naive had two and CD8 memory one.

Overall study results and limits: Non-shared clonotypes had lower generation probabilities than those shared by all four donors.

Looked up from germline, CDR1 is MGHRA and CDR2 is YSYEKL. The CDR3 is made up of 16 amino acids. V lost 1 base, J lost 5 bases, and 8 bases stayed unmatched. It was CD45RO-negative cells, positively selected for CCR7, that made up naive CD8 cells, with terminally differentiated effector memory CD45RA+ cells excluded. Genomic DNA from each subset was divided evenly over several immunoSEQ plates. Sequenced by immunoSEQ multiplex PCR; TCRdb stores in-frame clones only, minus some. The sample holds hundreds of thousands of clones, 96% seen once. The TCR comes from a woman in her 30s in good health. The chain recombines TRBV4-1 with TRBJ1-2, with TRBD1 identical over 9 bases. Sequences were obtained from naive CD8+ T cells sorted from blood. The CDR3 nucleotides are TGCGCCAGCAGCCAAGTTTTCGGACAGGGGTGGTATGGCTACACCTTC. It specifies CASSQVFGQGWYGYTF.